This T cell receptor (beta chain) is drawn from a study of T-cell reconstitution after alpha-beta-depleted transplantation in children. As regards this clonotype: Its antigen is not known.

Whole-study results and caveats: Recipient T cells and thymic progenitors that survived gave rise to the high TCRbeta diversity observed at day 60 in some patients. Expanded graft clones, several hundred of them, were reportedly the source of alpha-beta T cells about two months after transplant. At one year after transplant, newly produced T cells mostly accounted for T-cell counts and diversity.

The CDR3 spans 13 residues. V was shortened by 6 bases and J by 4 bases, with 13 bases between the two germline ends. Germline V CDR1 and CDR2: DFQATT, SNEGSKA (reference sequence). Construction of the TCRbeta library involved unique molecular identifiers. One entry per CDR3 protein, called by TCRdb with MiXCR from the PCR reads. The sample records fewer than 750,000 distinct CDR3 sequences, 20% to 25% being singletons. The chain employs TRBV20-1 and TRBJ2-1; no reliable D call. The sequence derives from a boy under two years old who had a stem cell transplant for acute myeloid leukemia, so the T cells may come from the graft donor. Source: PBMCs, mostly from graft donor cells, taken 360 days after TCRalphabeta/CD19-depleted stem cell transplant. The CDR3 DNA sequence: TGCAGTGCCCTAGGAGCGCTTTACAATGAGCAGTTCTTC. Protein: CSALGALYNEQFF.